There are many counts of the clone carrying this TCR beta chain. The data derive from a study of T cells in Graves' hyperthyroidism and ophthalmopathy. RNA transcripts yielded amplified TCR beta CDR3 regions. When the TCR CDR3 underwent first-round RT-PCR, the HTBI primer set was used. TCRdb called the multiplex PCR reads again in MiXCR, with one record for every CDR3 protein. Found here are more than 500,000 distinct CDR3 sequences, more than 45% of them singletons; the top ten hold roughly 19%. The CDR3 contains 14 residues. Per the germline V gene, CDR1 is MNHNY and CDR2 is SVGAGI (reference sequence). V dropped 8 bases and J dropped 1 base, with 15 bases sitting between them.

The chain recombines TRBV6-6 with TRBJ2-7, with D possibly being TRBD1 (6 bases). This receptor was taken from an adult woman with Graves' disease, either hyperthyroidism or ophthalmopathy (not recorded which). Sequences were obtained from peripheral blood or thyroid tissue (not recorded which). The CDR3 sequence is CASGGEGDSYEQYF. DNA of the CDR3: TGTGCCAGCGGGGGAGAGGGGGATTCCTACGAGCAGTACTTC.